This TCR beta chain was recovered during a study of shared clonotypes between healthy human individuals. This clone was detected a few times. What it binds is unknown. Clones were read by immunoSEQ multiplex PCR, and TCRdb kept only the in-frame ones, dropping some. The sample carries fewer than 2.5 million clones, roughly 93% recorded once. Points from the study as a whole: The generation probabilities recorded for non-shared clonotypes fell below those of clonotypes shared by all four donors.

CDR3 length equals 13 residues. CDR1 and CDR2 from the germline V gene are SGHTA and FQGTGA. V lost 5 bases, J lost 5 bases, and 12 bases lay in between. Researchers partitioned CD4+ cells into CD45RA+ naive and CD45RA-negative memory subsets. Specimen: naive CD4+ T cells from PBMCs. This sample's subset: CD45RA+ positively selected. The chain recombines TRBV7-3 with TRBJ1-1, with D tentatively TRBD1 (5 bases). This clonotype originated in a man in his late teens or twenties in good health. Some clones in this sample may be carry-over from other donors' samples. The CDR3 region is CASSTSAGTEAFF. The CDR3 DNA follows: TGTGCCAGCAGCACATCGGCAGGGACTGAAGCTTTCTTT.